This TCR beta chain derives from a study of early T cells in non-severe SARS-CoV-2 infection. TCRdb recomputed calls from the 5' RACE reads with MiXCR, one row per CDR3 protein. Of roughly 26,000 distinct CDR3 sequences listed, 4% to 4.5% are singletons. This clonotype has at least ten counts. The V end was cut by 1 base, the J end by 4 bases, with 11 bases between. This CDR3 is 15 amino acids long. Per the germline V gene, CDR1 is SGHTA and CDR2 is FQGNSA. V is TRBV7-2 and J is TRBJ2-1; weak D call: TRBD2 (7 bases). Specimen: whole blood. This TCR came from an adult who was a healthcare worker with PCR-confirmed SARS-CoV-2 infection or an uninfected control (not recorded which). CDR3 DNA: TGTGCCAGCAGCTTAGTAGGGGGAGGGTACAATGAGCAGTTCTTC. It codes for CASSLVGGGYNEQFF.